This T cell receptor (beta chain) was retrieved from a study of T cell responses to AZD1222 COVID-19 vaccine. Points from the study as a whole: Donors, mostly white British, included more females; clonal diversity was possibly underestimated. It was only a handful of AZD1222 recipients who were seropositive at baseline. Repertoires were obtained only post-peak T cell response. In the spike-specific TCR repertoire, nearly half reportedly target unmutated variant regions.

V lost 2 bases, J lost 7 bases, and 9 bases stayed unmatched. CDR1 and CDR2 (germline): MGHRA, YSYEKL. The CDR3 loop spans 17 amino acids. On this clone: Its specificity is unknown.

Method: immunoSEQ multiplex PCR; TCRdb's copy keeps in-frame clones and lacks some. Among more than 150,000 clones listed, approximately 90% were seen once. Sequenced material: peripheral blood, taken on day 0 of AZD1222 vaccination. The chain uses TRBV4-1 and TRBJ2-1; 12 nucleotides agree with TRBD2. The clonotype originates from an adult in good health. The CDR3 DNA is TGCGCCAGCAGCCAAACGCCTCGGCTAGCGGGGGGGAATGAGCAGTTCTTC. Its translation is CASSQTPRLAGGNEQFF.